This T cell receptor beta chain was captured in a study of T cell responses to AZD1222 COVID-19 vaccine. Study summary: Analysis merged second doses at about 4 or about 12 weeks. Overall study results and limits: Across the whole spike, CD4 TCRs peaked at regions 160-218 and 743-854. There were repertoire samples only from the period after the peak T cell response.

The germline V gene encodes CDR1 GTSNPN and CDR2 SVGIG (reference sequence). The CDR3 is 16 amino acids. Unmatched junction bases numbered 4, after V lost 0 bases and J lost 4 bases. On this clone itself: Its antigen is undetermined.

Method: immunoSEQ multiplex PCR; TCRdb's copy keeps in-frame clones and lacks some. The table lists approximately 120,000 clones, 93% of them singletons. The sample in question was peripheral blood, obtained on day 0 of AZD1222 vaccination. The clonotype was recovered from an adult in good health. The chain links TRBV30 to TRBJ2-1; TRBD2 matches 12 bases. CDR3 protein: CAWSVASGGVYNEQFF. CDR3 DNA sequence: TGTGCCTGGAGTGTAGCTAGCGGGGGGGTTTACAATGAGCAGTTCTTC.